Each of the 5 T cell receptor beta chains below was sequenced from the same sample in a study of cytotoxic CD8 clonotypes in ibrutinib-treated CLL. Sequenced by immunoSEQ multiplex PCR; TCRdb stores in-frame clones only, minus some. Among about 160,000 clones listed, roughly 88% were seen once. Sequencing used PBMCs, obtained at disease progression, from a patient treated with ibrutinib. These receptors all stem from a human donor with chronic lymphocytic leukemia.

The gene calls are TRBV27 and TRBJ2-2, with 11 bases matching TRBD1. The junction had 13 bases not matched to a gene; V was cut back by 6 bases and J by 7 bases. CDR1 is MNHEY, CDR2 SMNVEV, per germline (reference sequence). The CDR3 is 17 amino acids. The CDR3 nucleotides are TGTGCCAGCAGCCCTTCTCCGTCCGGGACAGGGGGCGGGGAGCTGTTTTTT. This encodes CASSPSPSGTGGGELFF.

The chain has TRBV27 and TRBJ2-3; 9 positions agree with TRBD2. This CDR3 is 14 amino acids long. V dropped 2 bases and J dropped 8; count of bases not matched to a gene: 5. Looked up from germline, CDR1 is MNHEY and CDR2 is SMNVEV (reference sequence). CDR3 region: CASSLGAGGSTQYF. The CDR3 nucleotides are TGTGCCAGCAGTTTAGGGGCGGGAGGGAGTACGCAGTATTTT.

The V and J genes are TRBV19 and TRBJ2-3, with 8 bases matching TRBD2. Per germline, CDR1 LNHDA and CDR2 SQIVND (reference sequence). Germline trimming cut 0 bases from V and 7 bases from J; bases unmatched to any gene: 6. The CDR3 spans 15 residues. In DNA, the CDR3 is TGTGCCAGTAGTATAGAGGCGGGAGGCCCACATACGCAGTATTTT. Residues: CASSIEAGGPHTQYF.

This rearrangement joins TRBV5-3 to TRBJ2-5, with 8 bases that match TRBD2. TRBV5-3 is reported as an ORF; its role is uncertain. The CDR3 consists of 17 residues. After removal of 3 bases from V and 4 bases from J, the junction contained 14 bases not matched to a gene. The chain's CDR3 is CARSYPPGLGAGETQYF. In nucleotides, the CDR3 is TGTGCCAGAAGCTACCCACCGGGACTAGGCGCCGGAGAGACCCAGTACTTC.

The chain carries TRBV29-1 and TRBJ2-1; a weak D match, TRBD1 (6 bases). CDR3 length: 14 amino acids. V was cut by 7 bases and J by 0 bases, with 13 bases left in between. Germline-derived CDR1 and CDR2 are SQVTM and ANQGSEA. CDR3 nucleotide sequence: TGCAGCGGGACAGACAGTAGCTCCTACAATGAGCAGTTCTTC. Its protein is CSGTDSSSYNEQFF.